What follows are 10 T cell receptor beta chains derived from one specimen sequenced in a study of T cells in Graves' hyperthyroidism and ophthalmopathy (dated by TCRdb to the late 2010s). Library preparation employed multiplex PCR. The instrument was an Illumina HiSeq 2000. The TCR beta CDR3 regions were amplified from the RNA transcripts. The first round of RT-PCR for the TCR CDR3 was performed with the HTBI primer set and the Qiagen OneStep RT-PCR kit. Using fastp trimming at Q25 and MiXCR clonotype assembly, TCRdb reanalyzed the public sequencing data and kept in-frame beta chains. Records with the same CDR3 protein are collapsed into one entry carrying the most frequent genes and DNA. The sample has 380,000 or so distinct CDR3 sequences on record, 13% of them singletons. The ten biggest clones cover around 20% of the sample. The sequencing input was blood. The source of these receptors is a young man with Graves' hyperthyroidism that later progressed to Graves' ophthalmopathy.

There are many counts of this clonotype. The rearrangement links TRBV7-3 to TRBJ1-1; D gene ambiguous. CDR1 and CDR2 from the germline V gene are SGHTA and FQGTGA. The CDR3 extends over 13 amino acids. V lost 4 bases and J 4 bases, leaving 10 bases between the germline ends. The CDR3 DNA follows: TGTGCCAGCAGCTCTGGTGGGGTCACTGAAGCTTTCTTT. The encoded protein is CASSSGGVTEAFF.

The V and J genes are TRBV9 and TRBJ1-6; D remains ambiguous. CDR3 length: 17 residues. Germline assignment: CDR1 SGDLS and CDR2 YYNGEE. Between the trimmed V and J ends, which lost 3 bases and 0 bases, there was a span of 13 bases. CDR3 sequence: CASSGEGGSSYNSPLHF. DNA of the CDR3: TGTGCCAGCAGCGGAGAGGGTGGGAGCTCCTATAATTCACCCCTCCACTTT.

This clonotype was observed at least ten times. This rearrangement joins TRBV28 to TRBJ2-7; D is possibly TRBD2 (5 bases). V dropped 4 bases and J dropped 2 bases, with 9 bases sitting between them. Germline CDR1 and CDR2: MDHEN and SYDVKM. This CDR3 has 13 residues. The CDR3 sequence is CASSSGSPYEQYF. The CDR3 nucleotides are TGTGCCAGCAGTTCGGGGTCCCCCTACGAGCAGTACTTC.

This clonotype was detected many times. V usage is TRBV6-1 and J usage is TRBJ2-3, with D unresolved. Germline V gene data show CDR1 as MNHNS and CDR2 as SASEGT. The V end was cut by 4 bases, the J end by 4 bases, with 12 bases between. This CDR3 spans 14 amino acids. CDR3 sequence (DNA): TGTGCCAGCAGTGGTCTAAGCCCCCCAGATACGCAGTATTTT. Amino acid sequence: CASSGLSPPDTQYF.

This clonotype was counted a few times. The chain employs TRBV20-1 and TRBJ2-2; maybe TRBD2 (5 bases). Germline CDR1 reads DFQATT; CDR2 reads SNEGSKA (reference sequence). The CDR3 contains 14 residues. V lost 3 bases to trimming and J lost 4 bases, with 12 bases between them. Written as DNA, the CDR3 is TGCAGTGCTAGGCGGAGGTCCGGCACCGGGGAGCTGTTTTTT. Protein sequence: CSARRRSGTGELFF.

The chain has TRBV19 and TRBJ2-1, with D maybe TRBD1 (6 bases). V dropped 3 bases and J dropped 7 bases, with 19 bases sitting between them. The CDR3 contains 16 residues. The germline V gene encodes CDR1 LNHDA and CDR2 SQIVND (reference sequence). The CDR3 DNA sequence: TGTGCCAGTAGTATTTCACGAGAGCTGCAGGGGAATGAGCAGTTCTTC. Encoded protein: CASSISRELQGNEQFF.

This clonotype occurred a few times. Compared with germline, one end of the junction differs, possibly owing to a read error. The chain recombines TRBV12-5 with TRBJ2-7, with 8 bases that match TRBD1. Germline CDR1 is LGHNT and CDR2 is FRNRAP. The length of the CDR3 is 17 residues. CDR3 DNA sequence: TGTGCTAGTGGTCACAGTCCCGGGACAGGTGCCACCTACGAGCGGTACTTC. It specifies CASGHSPGTGATYERYF.

This clonotype was seen a handful of times. The chain links TRBV3-1 to TRBJ1-1; D is uncertain. V was clipped by 4 bases and J by 3 bases, with 9 bases between them. CDR1 is LGHDT, CDR2 YNNKEL, per germline (reference sequence). The CDR3 runs to 13 residues. This CDR3 is CASSLSEYTEAFF. As DNA, the CDR3 is TGTGCCAGCAGCCTCTCCGAGTACACTGAAGCTTTCTTT.

In this sample, this clonotype turned up a few times. The chain combines TRBV7-6 with TRBJ2-7, with D maybe TRBD1 (5 bases). The V end lost 0 bases, the J end lost 3 bases, and 12 bases lay between the germline ends. Per the germline V gene, CDR1 is SGHVS and CDR2 is FNYEAQ. This CDR3 contains 15 residues. CDR3 bases: TGTGCCAGCAGCTTAGCTGCGACAGAATTCTACGAGCAGTACTTC. Its translation is CASSLAATEFYEQYF.

The V and J genes are TRBV5-1 and TRBJ1-4; D remains unclear. Trimming cost V 5 bases and J 6 bases, with 14 bases left between them. The germline V gene encodes CDR1 SGHRS and CDR2 YFSETQ. This CDR3 has 14 amino acids. The CDR3, as DNA: TGCGCCAGCAGTTATGAGGACCTTCATGAAAAACTGTTTTTT. Translation gives CASSYEDLHEKLFF.